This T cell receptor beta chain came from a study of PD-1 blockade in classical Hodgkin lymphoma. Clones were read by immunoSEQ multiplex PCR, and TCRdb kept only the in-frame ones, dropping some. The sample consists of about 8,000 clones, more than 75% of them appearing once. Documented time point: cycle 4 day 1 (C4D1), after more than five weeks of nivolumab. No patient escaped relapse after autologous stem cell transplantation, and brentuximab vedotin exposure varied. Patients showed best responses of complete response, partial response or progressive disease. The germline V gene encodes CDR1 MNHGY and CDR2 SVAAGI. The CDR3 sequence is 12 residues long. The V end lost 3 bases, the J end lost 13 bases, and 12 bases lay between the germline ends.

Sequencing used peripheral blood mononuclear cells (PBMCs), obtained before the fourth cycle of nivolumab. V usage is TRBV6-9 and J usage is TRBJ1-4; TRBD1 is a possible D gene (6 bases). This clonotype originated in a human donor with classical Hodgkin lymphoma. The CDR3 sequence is CASSYSGEGLFF. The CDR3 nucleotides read TGTGCCAGCAGTTACTCAGGGGAAGGACTGTTTTTT.